This is a list of T cell receptor beta chains from one sample in a study of shared clonotypes between healthy human individuals. Method: immunoSEQ multiplex PCR; TCRdb's copy keeps in-frame clones and lacks some. The data show about 1 million clones, about 74% seen once. Input material: memory CD4+ T cells sorted from blood. These receptor sequences come from a man between 18 and 35 years old in good health. The CDR3 runs from the conserved cysteine through the conserved F or W. The D gene is left open where the match is weak. Size tells how often a clone was seen (once, few, many) or the class of an expanded clone, and some rows leave it out.

cdr3_length	v_call	clone_size	d_call	j_call	cdr3_nt	cdr3_aa
16	TRBV4-2	NA	TRBD2	TRBJ2-5	TGTGCCAGCAGCCCAGGACTAGCGGGGGGGCAAGAGACCCAGTACTTC	CASSPGLAGGQETQYF
13	TRBV30	NA	NA	TRBJ2-4	TGTGCCTGGAGTCCCGGGAGAAAAAACATTCAGTACTTC	CAWSPGRKNIQYF
12	TRBV9	few	NA	TRBJ1-2	TGTGCCAGCAACGTGGCCCACTATGGCTACACCTTC	CASNVAHYGYTF
12	TRBV14	NA	NA	TRBJ1-4	TGTGCCAGCAGCCAAAACAGGGTTCTGCTGTTTTTT	CASSQNRVLLFF
10	TRBV20-1	NA	NA	TRBJ1-1	TGCAGTGCTAGAATGGATGAAGCTTTCTTT	CSARMDEAFF
14	TRBV6-1	NA	NA	TRBJ1-1	TGTGCCAGCAGTGACAACTCGGTGGGCACTGAAGCTTTCTTT	CASSDNSVGTEAFF
13	TRBV14	NA	NA	TRBJ1-4	TGTGCCAGCAGCCAGGGCAGAAATGAAAAACTGTTTTTT	CASSQGRNEKLFF
10	TRBV2	few	NA	TRBJ2-5	TGTGCCAGCAGGACAGAGACCCAGTACTTC	CASRTETQYF
14	TRBV10-3	NA	NA	TRBJ2-7	TGTGCCATCAGTGAGAGGGACGGGGCCTACGAGCAGTACTTC	CAISERDGAYEQYF
15	TRBV7-8	NA	TRBD2	TRBJ2-7	TGTGCCAGCAGCTTAGTAGCGGGGGGGTGGAACGAGCAGTACTTC	CASSLVAGGWNEQYF
14	TRBV4-2	NA	NA	TRBJ2-3	TGTGCCAGCAGCCAAGGTGCCGAGCGGGATACGCAGTATTTT	CASSQGAERDTQYF
14	TRBV4-3	NA	TRBD1	TRBJ2-7	TGCGCCAGCAGCCTAGGACAGGGGTGGGGCGAGCAGTACTTC	CASSLGQGWGEQYF
15	TRBV7-2	NA	TRBD1	TRBJ1-2	TGTGCCAGCAGCCCAGGACAGGGAAGAACTTATGGCTACACCTTC	CASSPGQGRTYGYTF
14	TRBV6-1	NA	TRBD1	TRBJ1-1	TGTGCCAGCAGTGCGGGGGGACAGGGTCCTCAAGCTTTCTTT	CASSAGGQGPQAFF
19	TRBV5-1	NA	TRBD1	TRBJ1-6	TGCGCCAGCAGCTTGGGACTCCCCAATAGGGGGACAGATAATTCACCCCTCCACTTT	CASSLGLPNRGTDNSPLHF
16	TRBV14	NA	TRBD2	TRBJ2-5	TGTGCCAGCAGCCCATTAGCGGGGGCCAAGAGGGAGACCCAGTACTTC	CASSPLAGAKRETQYF
14	TRBV5-1	few	NA	TRBJ2-3	TGCGCCAGCAGCTTACAGGGACCGACAGATACGCAGTATTTT	CASSLQGPTDTQYF
11	TRBV6-1	NA	NA	TRBJ1-1	TGTGCCAGCAGTGCCAGAGGTGAAGCTTTCTTT	CASSARGEAFF
17	TRBV4-2	NA	TRBD1	TRBJ1-2	TGTGCCAGCAGCCAAACCTATGAGGGGCAGGGGGGTAGTGGCTACACCTTC	CASSQTYEGQGGSGYTF
14	TRBV7-3	NA	NA	TRBJ2-3	TGTGCCAGCAGCCGGGGGATGAGCACAGATACGCAGTATTTT	CASSRGMSTDTQYF
15	TRBV2	NA	TRBD2	TRBJ2-5	TGTGCCAGCAGTGTCGGGCGGGGGGGGCCAGAGACCCAGTACTTC	CASSVGRGGPETQYF
13	TRBV7-2	once	NA	TRBJ2-6	TGTGCCAGCAGCGACTACGGGGCCAACGTCCTGACTTTC	CASSDYGANVLTF
15	TRBV7-9	few	TRBD2	TRBJ2-7	TGTGCCAGCAGCCGAGCTAGCGGGGGGGCTAGCGAGCAGTACTTC	CASSRASGGASEQYF
16	TRBV5-4	NA	NA	TRBJ1-4	TGTGCCAGCAGCTCTACAGGAGTTGGAACTAATGAAAAACTGTTTTTT	CASSSTGVGTNEKLFF
15	TRBV6-1	NA	NA	TRBJ2-7	TGTGCCAGCAGACCTGGACAGTTTGCCCCCTACGAGCAGTACTTC	CASRPGQFAPYEQYF
15	TRBV25-1	NA	NA	TRBJ2-5	TGTGCCAGCAGTGATACTCTCTTTGGGGGGGAGACCCAGTACTTC	CASSDTLFGGETQYF